These 31 T cell receptor beta chains came from one sample sequenced in a study of blood T cells in healthy people across ages (dated by TCRdb to between 2015 and 2017). The method was 5' RACE. Sequencing was carried out with an Illumina HiSeq 2500. A second PCR of roughly 6 to 11 cycles was performed with a sample-barcoded 5' primer and a J-beta primer mix. TCRdb cleaned the public reads at Q25 with fastp, built clones with MiXCR and kept in-frame beta chains. Rows matching on CDR3 protein sequence are summarized as one entry with the most common DNA and genes. The sample profile shows hundreds of thousands of distinct CDR3 sequences; more than 55% of them were found once. Around 25% of the sample lies in the top ten. Sequenced material: blood. The receptors were sampled from a man aged 35 to 55 in good health.

CDR3 protein: CASSLTTGGIYEQYF. In nucleotides, the CDR3 is TGCGCCAGCAGCCTCACGACAGGGGGCATCTACGAGCAGTACTTC. This chain connects TRBV5-1 to TRBJ2-7; 10 nucleotides align to TRBD1. Germline CDR1 reads SGHRS; CDR2 reads YFSETQ. The CDR3 is 15 amino acids. V lost 4 bases, J lost 3 bases, and 7 bases stayed unmatched.

This chain links TRBV20-1 with TRBJ2-3; no clear D gene. The CDR3 is made up of 12 amino acids. CDR1 and CDR2 from the germline V gene are DFQATT and SNEGSKA (reference sequence). Trimming pared 0 bases from V and 4 bases from J, leaving 5 bases between. CDR3 in amino acids: CSARDNPDTQYF. In DNA, the CDR3 is TGCAGTGCTAGAGATAACCCAGATACGCAGTATTTT.

The chain has TRBV12-3 or TRBV12-4 and TRBJ1-2; tentatively, D is TRBD1 (6 bases). V was clipped by 0 bases and J by 3 bases, with 11 bases between them. The CDR3 runs to 15 residues. CDR3 DNA: TGTGCCAGCAGTTTAGCAGGGCAGGGGCACTATGGCTACACCTTC. It encodes CASSLAGQGHYGYTF.

The J gene is TRBJ2-5, the V gene TRBV29-1; no clear D gene. CDR1 is SQVTM and CDR2 is ANQGSEA in the germline V gene. Between the trimmed V and J ends, which lost 0 bases and 4 bases, there was a span of 6 bases. The CDR3 has 12 residues. This chain's CDR3 is CSVEDYGETQYF. The CDR3 coding sequence is TGCAGCGTTGAAGATTATGGAGAGACCCAGTACTTC.

This clonotype was counted a single time. This chain connects TRBV12-3 or TRBV12-4 to TRBJ2-2, with D possibly being TRBD2 (5 bases). The length of the CDR3 is 15 residues. The V end lost 6 bases, the J end lost 3 bases, and 14 bases lay between the germline ends. Here the CDR3 reads CASRKGLSDTGELFF. The CDR3 bases are TGTGCCAGCAGAAAAGGACTTTCGGACACCGGGGAGCTGTTTTTT.

The chain uses TRBV12-3 or TRBV12-4 and TRBJ1-3; no definite D call. Trimming stripped 5 bases from V and 1 base from J, with 9 bases between. The length of the CDR3 is 14 residues. CDR3 in amino acids: CASSAPRSGNTIYF. The CDR3 nucleotides read TGTGCCAGCAGTGCACCAAGATCTGGAAACACCATATATTTT.

This clonotype was observed at least ten times. This chain links TRBV10-3 with TRBJ2-3; 9 bases are shared with TRBD2. The CDR3 loop spans 14 amino acids. J was trimmed by 0 bases and V by 9 bases; bases with no gene match: 4. CDR1 ENHRY and CDR2 SYGVKD come from the germline V gene. The chain's CDR3 is CAIRTSASTDTQYF. The CDR3 nucleotides are TGTGCCATACGGACTAGCGCAAGCACAGATACGCAGTATTTT.

The rearrangement links TRBV7-2 to TRBJ2-1, with 8 bases that match TRBD1. The CDR3 loop spans 12 amino acids. J gave up 8 bases and V 8 bases, and 5 bases lay outside the gene matches. The germline V gene has CDR1 SGHTA and CDR2 FQGNSA. The CDR3 sequence is CASEGQVHEQFF. DNA of the CDR3: TGTGCCAGCGAGGGACAGGTACATGAGCAGTTCTTC.

This clonotype occurred a few times. A much larger clone differs from this one at a single base, so this may be a read error. The rearrangement uses TRBV21-1 and TRBJ2-7; TRBD2, the table's D call, was not compared with the DNA. TRBV21-1 represents a pseudogene. The length of the CDR3 is 18 residues. The CDR3 DNA reads TGTGCCAGCAGCAAATCAACGAGCGAGAGAGGCAGTGTTGGCGAGCAGTACTTC. Translating gives CASSKSTSERGSVGEQYF.

This clonotype appeared many times. The chain uses TRBV5-1 and TRBJ2-5; 11 bases line up with TRBD2. This CDR3 region has 16 residues. The germline CDR1 and CDR2 sequences are SGHRS and YFSETQ. V shed 4 bases, J shed 0 bases, and the junction held 5 bases outside the gene matches. CDR3 coding DNA: TGCGCCAGCAGCAGAACTAGCGGGGGAAACCAAGAGACCCAGTACTTC. It is translated as CASSRTSGGNQETQYF. Based on the CDR3 plus reference TRBV5-1 and TRBJ2-5, the full variable domain is KAGVTQTPRYLIKTRGQQVTLSCSPISGHRSVSWYQQTPGQGLQFLFEYFSETQRNKGNFPGRFSGRQFSNSRSEMNVSTLELGDSALYLCASSRTSGGNQETQYFGPGTRLLVL.

The chain has TRBV12-3 or TRBV12-4 and TRBJ2-7; D is ambiguous. V lost 5 bases and J 5 bases, leaving 22 bases between the germline ends. This CDR3 has 16 residues. DNA of the CDR3: TGTGCCAGCAGTCCCAATTTGGGGTTAGTCTTTCACGAGCAGTACTTC. It specifies CASSPNLGLVFHEQYF.

The chain has TRBV18 and TRBJ2-1; 7 nucleotides align to TRBD2. The DNA end is more similar to TRBJ2-7, so the J call may be wrong. Germline CDR1 KGHSH, CDR2 LQKENI. This CDR3 spans 14 amino acids. CDR3 region: CASASGNSYNEQYF. The DNA of the CDR3 is TGTGCCAGCGCGAGCGGGAACTCCTACAATGAGCAGTACTTC.

The chain joins TRBV7-6 to TRBJ1-2; D gene unclear. Trimming shortened V by 0 bases and J by 7 bases, and 9 bases separated the two germline ends. CDR3 length equals 13 residues. CDR1 is SGHVS and CDR2 is FNYEAQ in the germline V gene. The CDR3: CASSLAREGGYTF. In DNA form, the CDR3 reads TGTGCCAGCAGCTTAGCGCGGGAGGGTGGCTACACCTTC.

Many counts were recorded for this clonotype. The chain uses TRBV29-1 and TRBJ1-4, with D tentatively TRBD1 (5 bases). Germline values: CDR1 SQVTM, CDR2 ANQGSEA. The CDR3 extends over 16 amino acids. Trimming took 1 base from V and 5 from J, leaving 17 bases between them. Here the CDR3 reads CSVEGIRGMGNEKLFF. CDR3 bases: TGCAGCGTTGAAGGAATACGGGGCATGGGGAATGAAAAACTGTTTTTT.

This sequence joins TRBV7-9 and TRBJ1-2; no reliable D call. Germline V lookup: CDR1 SEHNR, CDR2 FQNEAQ (reference sequence). The CDR3 loop spans 16 amino acids. Trimming took off 2 bases at V and 7 bases at J, with 20 bases between the two ends. This CDR3 is CASSLSILGHRSGYTF. The CDR3 DNA follows: TGTGCCAGCAGCTTATCGATTTTGGGCCACCGTAGTGGCTACACCTTC.

This rearrangement joins TRBV4-2 to TRBJ2-3; weak D call: TRBD2 (6 bases). This CDR3 comprises 17 residues. V lost 3 bases and J lost 2, with 18 bases in between. Germline V lookup: CDR1 LGHNA, CDR2 YNFKEQ. The CDR3 loop reads CASSQANYGSTTDTQYF. For the CDR3, the DNA is TGTGCCAGCAGCCAGGCGAACTACGGGAGTACCACAGATACGCAGTATTTT.

This clonotype was detected a few times. The CDR3 sequence: CASSRGSDLSDTQYF. The DNA for the CDR3 is TGTGCCAGCAGCAGGGGATCCGACCTGTCAGATACGCAGTATTTT. The V and J genes are TRBV9 and TRBJ2-3; tentatively, D is TRBD1 (5 bases). Trimming left V 4 bases short and J 4 bases short, with 16 bases between. The CDR3 covers 15 residues. Germline V gene sequence: CDR1 SGDLS, CDR2 YYNGEE.

This clonotype was detected only once. V usage is TRBV12-3 or TRBV12-4 and J usage is TRBJ1-4; weak D call: TRBD1 (6 bases). The CDR3 spans 15 residues. V lost 5 bases, J lost 4 bases, and 14 bases lay in between. This CDR3 reads CASSHRDVSNEKLFF. The CDR3 DNA follows: TGTGCCAGCAGTCACAGGGATGTGAGTAATGAAAAACTGTTTTTT.

This clonotype was counted between two and nine times. The chain links TRBV4-1 to TRBJ2-5; 7 bases agree with TRBD2. J was trimmed by 5 bases and V by 2 bases; bases with no gene match: 20. The CDR3 covers 19 residues. Germline V gives CDR1 MGHRA, CDR2 YSYEKL. In nucleotides, the CDR3 is TGCGCCAGCAGCCAATTTCTTGGCACGGGCGGGAGAGTCGGGGAGACCCAGTACTTC. It is translated as CASSQFLGTGGRVGETQYF.

This clonotype has just one count. The chain carries TRBV18 and TRBJ2-5, with D tentatively TRBD1 (5 bases). CDR1 is KGHSH and CDR2 is LQKENI in the germline V gene. The CDR3 runs to 15 residues. V lost 3 bases to trimming and J lost 3 bases, with 14 bases between them. The CDR3 spells CASSPGRAREETQYF. The CDR3 DNA reads TGTGCCAGCTCACCGGGCAGGGCACGGGAAGAGACCCAGTACTTC.

This clonotype was observed a few times. The chain combines TRBV7-2 with TRBJ2-4; D is undetermined. This CDR3 has 13 amino acids. Germline V lookup: CDR1 SGHTA, CDR2 FQGNSA. V shed 7 bases and J shed 5 bases, with 12 bases lying between them. The CDR3: CASNKRLENIQYF. DNA of the CDR3: TGTGCCAGCAACAAACGACTGGAAAACATTCAGTACTTC.

This chain connects TRBV24-1 to TRBJ2-3; TRBD2 might be the D (6 bases). With 0 bases removed from V and 0 bases from J, the gap between germline ends came to 12 bases. This CDR3 comprises 17 residues. Germline V gene sequence: CDR1 KGHDR, CDR2 SFDVKD. The CDR3 region has the DNA TGTGCCACCAGTGATTTGCGCGGGGCTGGGAGCACAGATACGCAGTATTTT. It is translated as CATSDLRGAGSTDTQYF.

This clonotype was detected a few times. The chain carries TRBV7-9 and TRBJ2-5, with 8 bases lining up with TRBD2. The J call may be in error: the DNA end matches TRBJ2-7 better. This CDR3 spans 13 amino acids. CDR1 and CDR2 from the germline V gene are SEHNR and FQNEAQ (reference sequence). The CDR3 bases are TGTGCCAGCAGCCCGCGGGGGGAGGACGAGCAGTACTTC. It yields the protein CASSPRGEDEQYF.

This clonotype was detected only once. The chain employs TRBV28 and TRBJ2-7; D may correspond to TRBD1 or TRBD2 (5 bases each). The CDR3 contains 13 residues. Trimming left V 5 bases short and J 2 bases short, with 10 bases between. The germline CDR1 and CDR2 sequences are MDHEN and SYDVKM. CDR3 sequence: CASSVRGPYEQYF. Written as DNA, the CDR3 is TGTGCCAGCAGTGTGAGGGGACCCTACGAGCAGTACTTC.

The chain recombines TRBV10-3 with TRBJ2-1, with D tentatively TRBD2 (6 bases). In germline, CDR1 is ENHRY, CDR2 SYGVKD. This CDR3 contains 15 residues. V was cut by 6 bases and J by 6 bases, with 18 bases left in between. The CDR3 loop is CAISDPGVVVNEQFF. Here the CDR3 DNA reads TGTGCCATCAGCGATCCGGGGGTGGTAGTCAATGAGCAGTTCTTC.

This chain connects TRBV7-2 to TRBJ2-1; D may be TRBD1 (6 bases). CDR3 length: 15 amino acids. V shed 4 bases and J shed 5 bases, with 15 bases lying between them. From germline, CDR1 is SGHTA and CDR2 FQGNSA. CDR3 nucleotide sequence: TGTGCCAGCAGCTCACAAGGGACAAGGAACAATGAGCAGTTCTTC. Protein: CASSSQGTRNNEQFF.

This clonotype came up once. The DNA for the CDR3 is TGTGCCAGCAGCCAAGTAATAACAGGCCCTTCACCCCTCCACTTT. Its translation is CASSQVITGPSPLHF. The rearrangement joins TRBV14 to TRBJ1-6, with a weak D call TRBD1 (5 bases). Germline V gene sequence: CDR1 SGHDN, CDR2 FVKESK. Trimming pared 1 base from V and 9 bases from J, leaving 13 bases between. CDR3 size: 15 residues. The full variable domain, in which reference TRBV14 and TRBJ1-6 provide the parts outside the CDR3, is EAGVTQFPSHSVIEKGQTVTLRCDPISGHDNLYWYRRVMGKEIKFLLHFVKESKQDESGMPNNRFLAERTGGTYSTLKVQPAELEDSGVYFCASSQVITGPSPLHFGNGTRLTVT.

This clonotype was found a few times. The DNA for the CDR3 is TGTGCCAGCAAGGTAGGGGAGGGCAATGAGCAGTTCTTC. Its translation is CASKVGEGNEQFF. This chain uses TRBV6-1 with TRBJ2-1, with 7 bases aligning to TRBD2. The CDR3 is made up of 13 amino acids. The germline V gene has CDR1 MNHNS and CDR2 SASEGT. After removal of 7 bases from V and 6 bases from J, the junction contained 6 bases not matched to a gene.

The chain combines TRBV20-1 with TRBJ2-3; 7 bases agree with TRBD1. Germline CDR1 is DFQATT and CDR2 is SNEGSKA (reference sequence). The V and J ends lost 7 bases and 2 bases, in that order; junction bases with no gene match: 12. The length of the CDR3 is 15 residues. In DNA, the CDR3 is TGCAGTGGGGGGTGGACAGGAGAATTCACAGATACGCAGTATTTT. Protein sequence: CSGGWTGEFTDTQYF.

The sample holds a few counts of this clonotype. In DNA, the CDR3 is TGTGCCAGCAGCTCTGGGCAGGGGGCTTACTACGAGCAGTACTTC. This codes for CASSSGQGAYYEQYF. This rearrangement joins TRBV7-8 to TRBJ2-7; 8 nucleotides align to TRBD1. V lost 4 bases to trimming and J lost 3 bases; unmatched junction nucleotides: 8. Germline lookup yields CDR1 SGHVS and CDR2 FQNEAQ. The CDR3 is made up of 15 amino acids.

This clonotype was detected only a few times. J is TRBJ2-5 and V is TRBV7-2; 12 bases match TRBD2. V dropped 3 bases and J dropped 2; count of bases not matched to a gene: 10. The CDR3 extends over 18 amino acids. Germline values: CDR1 SGHTA, CDR2 FQGNSA. The CDR3 sequence is CASSLKLAGGLQQETQYF. The CDR3 coding sequence is TGTGCCAGCAGCTTGAAACTAGCGGGAGGTCTCCAACAAGAGACCCAGTACTTC.